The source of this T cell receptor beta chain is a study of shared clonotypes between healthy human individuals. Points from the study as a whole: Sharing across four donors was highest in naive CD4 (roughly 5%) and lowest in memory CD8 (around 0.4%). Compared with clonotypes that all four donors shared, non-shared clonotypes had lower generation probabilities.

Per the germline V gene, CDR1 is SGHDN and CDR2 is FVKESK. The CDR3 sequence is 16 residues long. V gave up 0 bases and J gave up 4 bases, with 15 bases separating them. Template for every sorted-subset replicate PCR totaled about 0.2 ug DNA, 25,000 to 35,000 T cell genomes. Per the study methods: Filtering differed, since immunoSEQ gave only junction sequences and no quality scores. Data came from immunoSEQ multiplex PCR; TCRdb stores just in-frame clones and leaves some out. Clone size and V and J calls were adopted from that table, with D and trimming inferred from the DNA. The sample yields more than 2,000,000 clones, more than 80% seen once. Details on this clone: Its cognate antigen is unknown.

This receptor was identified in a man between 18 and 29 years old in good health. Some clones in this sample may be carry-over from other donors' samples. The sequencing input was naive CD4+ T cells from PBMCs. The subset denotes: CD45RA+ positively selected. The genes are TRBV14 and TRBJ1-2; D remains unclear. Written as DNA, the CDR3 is TGTGCCAGCAGCCAAGATTACAATCCGTTAAGCTATGGCTACACCTTC. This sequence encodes CASSQDYNPLSYGYTF.